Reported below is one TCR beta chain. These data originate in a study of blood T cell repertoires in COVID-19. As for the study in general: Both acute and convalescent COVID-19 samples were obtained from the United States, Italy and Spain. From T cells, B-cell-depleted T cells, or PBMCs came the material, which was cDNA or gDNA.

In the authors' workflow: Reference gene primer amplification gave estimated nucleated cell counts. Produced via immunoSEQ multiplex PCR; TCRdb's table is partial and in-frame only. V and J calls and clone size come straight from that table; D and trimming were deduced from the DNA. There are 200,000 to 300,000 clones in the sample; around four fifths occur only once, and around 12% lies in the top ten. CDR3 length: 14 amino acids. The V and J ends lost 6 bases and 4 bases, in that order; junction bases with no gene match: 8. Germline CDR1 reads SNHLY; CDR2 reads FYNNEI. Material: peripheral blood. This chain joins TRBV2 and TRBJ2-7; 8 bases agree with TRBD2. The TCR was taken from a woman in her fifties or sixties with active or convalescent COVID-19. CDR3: CASRPGTRAYEQYF. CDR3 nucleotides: TGTGCCAGCAGGCCCGGGACTAGGGCGTACGAGCAGTACTTC.